The 27 T cell receptor beta chains below all came from one sample that was sequenced in a study of glioma-infiltrating T cells. TCR alpha and beta CDR3 regions were amplified from RNA using iRepertoire nested multiplex PCR. One entry per CDR3 protein, called by TCRdb with MiXCR from the multiplex PCR reads. The data show around 130,000 distinct CDR3 sequences, around 25% seen once. Sequences were obtained from glioma tissue, nonneoplastic brain tissue, or PBMCs (not recorded which). These receptors were obtained from a human donor with low-grade glioma or glioblastoma, undergoing nonglioma brain surgery, or in good health (not recorded which).

This clonotype was observed a handful of times. J is TRBJ1-1 and V is TRBV14; 7 nucleotides agree with TRBD1. Losses at the gene ends were 4 bases for V and 3 bases for J; bases not matched to a gene: 5. The CDR3 runs to 14 residues. Germline lookup yields CDR1 SGHDN and CDR2 FVKESK. CDR3 sequence: CASSPHGTDTEAFF. CDR3 in DNA: TGTGCCAGCAGCCCTCACGGGACAGACACTGAAGCTTTCTTT.

The chain is built from TRBV20-1 and TRBJ2-1; TRBD1 matches 8 bases. This CDR3 spans 16 amino acids. The V gene's germline CDR1 is DFQATT and CDR2 SNEGSKA (reference sequence). The ends lost 4 bases at V and 5 bases at J; junction bases unmatched: 13. DNA of the CDR3: TGCAGTGCTACCCCCGGACAGGGAAGAACCCACAATGAGCAGTTCTTC. It translates to CSATPGQGRTHNEQFF.

This clonotype was seen a few times. The chain has TRBV6-6 and TRBJ1-3; the D gene is possibly TRBD1 (6 bases). Trimming shortened V by 0 bases and J by 0 bases, and 12 bases separated the two germline ends. The V gene's germline CDR1 is MNHNY and CDR2 SVGAGI (reference sequence). The CDR3 length is 17 residues. CDR3 sequence reads: CASSYSRQVYSGNTIYF. Here the CDR3 DNA reads TGTGCCAGCAGTTACTCGAGACAGGTGTACTCTGGAAACACCATATATTTT.

V is TRBV24-1 and J is TRBJ2-3; no clear D. The CDR3 sequence is 12 residues long. Germline loops: CDR1 KGHDR, CDR2 SFDVKD. V lost 6 bases and J 3 bases, leaving 6 bases between the germline ends. The DNA of the CDR3 is TGTGCCACCAGTTTTGGGACAGATACGCAGTATTTT. Protein sequence: CATSFGTDTQYF.

This clonotype occurred a few times. This rearrangement joins TRBV7-2 to TRBJ1-3; D is undetermined. Trimming took 0 bases from V and 3 from J, leaving 6 bases between them. The CDR3 consists of 14 residues. The V gene's germline CDR1 is SGHTA and CDR2 FQGNSA. The CDR3 loop reads CASSLAGVGNTIYF. The CDR3 nucleotides are TGTGCCAGCAGCTTAGCTGGAGTTGGAAACACCATATATTTT. Complete variable domain (other parts from reference TRBV7-2 and TRBJ1-3): GAGVSQSPSNKVTEKGKDVELRCDPISGHTALYWYRQSLGQGLEFLIYFQGNSAPDKSGLPSDRFSAERTGGSVSTLTIQRTQQEDSAVYLCASSLAGVGNTIYFGEGSWLTVV.

The V gene is TRBV18, the J gene TRBJ2-2; D call uncertain. The CDR3 consists of 13 residues. V lost 8 bases, J lost 7 bases, and 14 bases lay in between. Germline V CDR1 and CDR2: KGHSH, LQKENI. The CDR3 DNA is TGTGCCAGCAGCTTAACGCTTGACGGGGAGCTGTTTTTT. Its protein product is CASSLTLDGELFF.

This clonotype was detected many times. The V gene is TRBV28, the J gene TRBJ1-5, with unresolved D. Germline-derived CDR1 and CDR2 are MDHEN and SYDVKM. Between the trimmed V and J ends, which lost 4 bases and 2 bases, there was a span of 9 bases. The CDR3 length is 14 residues. For the CDR3, the DNA is TGTGCCAGCAGTTCAGCAGGCGGCAATCAGCCCCAGCATTTT. Translated, it gives CASSSAGGNQPQHF.

In this sample, this clonotype turned up a few times. The rearrangement uses TRBV5-1 and TRBJ2-3, with 9 positions matching TRBD2. There are 17 residues in the CDR3. Per germline, CDR1 SGHRS and CDR2 YFSETQ. V shed 1 base and J 2 bases; nucleotides not matched to a gene: 8. CDR3 nucleotides: TGCGCCAGCAGCTTGTTGGTTCTAGCGGGGACCACAGATACGCAGTATTTT. Translating it yields CASSLLVLAGTTDTQYF.

The gene calls are TRBV5-5 and TRBJ1-6; D unclear. The CDR3 is 12 residues long. V shed 4 bases and J shed 7 bases, with 6 bases lying between them. CDR1 is SGHKS and CDR2 is YYEKEE in the germline V gene (reference sequence). The CDR3 region has the DNA TGTGCCAGCAGCCTACAAAATTCACCCCTCCACTTT. Protein: CASSLQNSPLHF.

This clonotype was observed a few times. The J gene is TRBJ2-1, the V gene TRBV20-1; D is uncertain. V was trimmed by 8 bases and J by 5 bases, leaving 19 bases between them. Germline CDR1 is DFQATT and CDR2 is SNEGSKA (reference sequence). There are 14 residues in the CDR3. The CDR3 is CSIAPEVLDNEQFF. For the CDR3, the DNA is TGCAGTATCGCGCCTGAGGTCCTTGACAATGAGCAGTTCTTC.

This clonotype occurred many times. This rearrangement joins TRBV2 to TRBJ1-5; D gene uncertain. V was trimmed by 5 bases and J by 0 bases, leaving 8 bases between them. This CDR3 is 14 amino acids long. The germline CDR1 and CDR2 sequences are SNHLY and FYNNEI. CDR3 loop: CASSMAISNQPQHF. In nucleotides, the CDR3 is TGTGCCAGCAGTATGGCGATTAGCAATCAGCCCCAGCATTTT.

This clonotype was observed many times. The gene calls are TRBV28 and TRBJ2-3, with D unresolved. This CDR3 has 14 residues. V lost 6 bases to trimming and J lost 2 bases, with 12 bases between them. Germline values: CDR1 MDHEN, CDR2 SYDVKM. CDR3 residues: CASRSPRHTDTQYF. The CDR3 DNA is TGTGCCAGCAGATCACCACGTCACACAGATACGCAGTATTTT.

This clonotype was recorded only once. One junction end does not reproduce the germline sequence, and a read error may be involved. The gene calls are TRBV5-1 and TRBJ1-6; maybe TRBD1 (5 bases). The germline CDR1 and CDR2 sequences are SGHRS and YFSETQ. The CDR3 runs to 11 residues. The CDR3 nucleotides read TGCGCCTGCAGGGACGGAGAATCCCTCCACTTT. It codes for CACRDGESLHF.

This clonotype has just a few counts. The chain couples TRBV7-3 to TRBJ1-2; 12 positions agree with TRBD1. Per germline, CDR1 SGHTA and CDR2 FQGTGA. The CDR3 runs to 15 residues. J lost 7 bases, V lost 1 base, and 4 bases had no gene match. CDR3: CASSLMGQGASGYTF. Here the CDR3 DNA reads TGTGCCAGCAGCTTAATGGGACAGGGGGCGTCTGGCTACACCTTC. The complete variable domain, with remaining parts taken from reference TRBV7-3 and TRBJ1-2, reads GAGVSQTPSNKVTEKGKYVELRCDPISGHTALYWYRQSLGQGPEFLIYFQGTGAADDSGLPNDRFFAVRPEGSVSTLKIQRTERGDSAVYLCASSLMGQGASGYTFGSGTRLTVV.

There are a few counts of this clonotype. This chain connects TRBV6-6 to TRBJ1-5; 7 bases align to TRBD1. Per the germline V gene, CDR1 is MNHNY and CDR2 is SVGAGI (reference sequence). The CDR3 contains 15 residues. V was clipped by 2 bases and J by 4 bases; unmatched bases: 5. This chain's CDR3 is CASSYVGQANQPQHF. The CDR3 DNA is TGTGCCAGCAGTTACGTAGGACAGGCGAATCAGCCCCAGCATTTT.

Notes on this clonotype: It may be a read error: a sequence one base away is much more abundant. Here the CDR3 omits its conserved ending phenylalanine or tryptophan, so a read error is the likely source. The rearrangement joins TRBV24-1 to TRBJ2-5; 7 bases line up with TRBD1. This CDR3 contains 16 residues. V shed 1 base and J 2 bases; nucleotides not matched to a gene: 6. CDR1 and CDR2 (germline): KGHDR, SFDVKD. In DNA form, the CDR3 reads TGTGCCACCAGTGATTTCCGGACAGGCATACAAGAGACCCAGTACCTC. Encoded protein: CATSDFRTGIQETQYL.

Ten or more counts support this clonotype. The chain links TRBV27 to TRBJ2-3; weak D call: TRBD1 (5 bases). The CDR3 consists of 13 residues. V was clipped by 3 bases and J by 4 bases, with 8 bases between them. The germline V gene encodes CDR1 MNHEY and CDR2 SMNVEV (reference sequence). The CDR3 protein is CASSFEGADTQYF. CDR3 DNA sequence: TGTGCCAGCAGTTTTGAAGGGGCAGATACGCAGTATTTT.

In its sample, this clonotype was seen many times. This rearrangement joins TRBV6-2 or TRBV6-3 to TRBJ2-3; the match to TRBD2 covers 8 bases. Germline CDR1 and CDR2: MNHEY and SVGEGT. The J segment lost 6 bases and the V segment lost 2 bases, leaving 10 bases of the junction unmatched. This CDR3 has 16 amino acids. The CDR3 bases are TGTGCCAGCAGTTACCCGCCGGGACTAGAAGGGGATACGCAGTATTTT. This translates into CASSYPPGLEGDTQYF.

The rearrangement links TRBV19 to TRBJ1-4, with D unresolved. The germline V gene encodes CDR1 LNHDA and CDR2 SQIVND (reference sequence). Trimming stripped 3 bases from V and 4 bases from J, with 6 bases between. This CDR3 contains 13 residues. In nucleotides, the CDR3 is TGTGCCAGTAGTATCGACGTTAATGAAAAACTGTTTTTT. As protein: CASSIDVNEKLFF.

This clonotype was seen many times. This chain uses TRBV6-1 with TRBJ2-7, with D maybe TRBD1 (5 bases). Trimming took 5 bases from V and 0 from J, leaving 17 bases between them. CDR3 size: 16 residues. Per the germline V gene, CDR1 is MNHNS and CDR2 is SASEGT. CDR3 nucleotides: TGTGCCAGCAGTAAACAGGCCCCCCCGGCCTCCTACGAGCAGTACGTC. It specifies CASSKQAPPASYEQYV.

V gene TRBV7-2 combines with J gene TRBJ1-5; the match to TRBD1 covers 10 bases. V gave up 4 bases and J gave up 3 bases; unmatched junction bases: 6. This CDR3 contains 16 residues. From germline, CDR1 is SGHTA and CDR2 FQGNSA. The CDR3 spells CASSSRQGAFNQPQHF. The CDR3 bases are TGTGCCAGCAGCTCTCGACAGGGGGCTTTCAATCAGCCCCAGCATTTT.

The chain is built from TRBV7-8 and TRBJ1-3; unclear D gene. Trimming left V 1 base short and J 4 bases short, with 11 bases between. Germline lookup yields CDR1 SGHVS and CDR2 FQNEAQ. CDR3 length: 15 residues. The CDR3 region is CASSLVLDLGNTIYF. CDR3 nucleotides: TGTGCCAGCAGCTTAGTTCTGGATCTGGGAAACACCATATATTTT.

The rearrangement links TRBV11-2 to TRBJ2-5; no definite D call. The CDR3 totals 11 residues. The V gene lost 1 base and the J gene lost 7 bases, with 4 bases spanning the gap. Germline CDR1 and CDR2: SGHAT and FQNNGV. In nucleotides, the CDR3 is TGTGCCAGCAGCTTAGGCGGGACCCAGTACTTC. The encoded protein is CASSLGGTQYF.

This clonotype has a count of ten or more. The chain is built from TRBV25-1 and TRBJ1-1; D perhaps matches TRBD1 (6 bases). The CDR3 length is 14 residues. The germline V and J ends were trimmed by 6 bases and 5 bases, with 16 bases remaining between them. Germline V gene sequence: CDR1 MGHDK, CDR2 SYGVNS. The CDR3 here is CASRVRGADTEAFF. In DNA, the CDR3 is TGTGCCAGCAGGGTGCGGGGGGCGGATACTGAAGCTTTCTTT.

This clonotype has at least ten counts. The chain employs TRBV6-2 or TRBV6-3 and TRBJ1-1; weak D call: TRBD1 (6 bases). Germline assignment: CDR1 MNHEY and CDR2 SVGEGT. The CDR3 is 14 residues long. V dropped 8 bases and J dropped 5 bases, with 18 bases sitting between them. The CDR3 protein is CASQGGGRYTEAFF. CDR3 sequence (DNA): TGTGCCAGCCAAGGCGGGGGGCGGTATACTGAAGCTTTCTTT.

Comments on this clonotype: It may be a read error: a sequence one base away is much more abundant. The chain recombines TRBV27 with TRBJ2-3, with 7 bases lining up with TRBD1. The length of the CDR3 is 16 residues. The ends lost 4 bases at V and 0 bases at J; junction bases unmatched: 7. CDR1 is MNHEY and CDR2 is SMNVEV in the germline V gene (reference sequence). The CDR3: CASSSRDRPSTDTQYF. The CDR3 nucleotides are TGTGCCAGCAGTTCTCGGGACAGACCTAGCACAGATACGCAGTATTTT.

CDR3 sequence: CASSTGTYQETQYF. The DNA for the CDR3 is TGTGCCAGTAGTACAGGGACGTACCAAGAGACCCAGTACTTC. The chain has TRBV19 and TRBJ2-5, with D perhaps assigned TRBD1 or TRBD2 (5 bases each). There are 14 residues in the CDR3. Germline loops: CDR1 LNHDA, CDR2 SQIVND (reference sequence). V was cut by 4 bases and J by 0 bases, with 9 bases left in between.